Sequencing of this T cell receptor (beta chain) was carried out in a study of T cells in Graves' hyperthyroidism and ophthalmopathy (dated by TCRdb to between 2018 and 2020). Turning to the overall study: Peripheral blood samples were taken at the time of initial diagnosis, prior to any treatment. Thyroid tissue and blood T-cell repertoires from several Graves' hyperthyroidism patients were also compared in the study. According to the paper, TCR Vbeta CDR3 sequencing was carried out on 135 peripheral blood samples, which came from approximately 43 ophthalmopathy, some 73 hyperthyroidism and some 17 progressor patients. Whether ophthalmopathy could be predicted prospectively was tested in an independent validation cohort made up of roughly 20 hyperthyroidism patients plus 17 patients who later progressed to ophthalmopathy. The 75 to 100 discovery patients were divided at random into training and test sets in a 7:3 ratio. After sampling, hyperthyroidism patients received methimazole starting at 30 mg daily, and ophthalmopathy patients received high-dose intravenous methylprednisolone. A discovery cohort of roughly 96 patients, 43 with Graves' ophthalmopathy and 55 to 65 with stable Graves' hyperthyroidism, was used to find distinguishing TCR V-J signatures. What the work shows at the level of the full study, not this receptor alone: In validation, the model predicted progression to ophthalmopathy with roughly 66% sensitivity and 72.22% specificity, a median of 6.5 months before onset. No statistical method was used to set the sample size in advance, and investigators knew the group allocation. Most expanded thyroid clonotypes (frequency above 0.001) were also found in blood, which suggests that blood repertoires may mirror thyroid immune responses. In cross-validation, a model built on a 13 V-J signature told ophthalmopathy apart from stable hyperthyroidism with approximately 90% sensitivity and about 81% specificity, and in testing the same model reached 80%/75%.

This clonotype showed up many times. Its antigen remains unidentified. Base qualities are not provided; no much larger clone lies one nucleotide away. Graves' hyperthyroidism was defined as stable when no progression to ophthalmopathy occurred over 18 months of follow-up. Hyperthyroidism patients were aged 18 to 65 years and newly diagnosed, with disease duration of less than 2 months. Exclusion was applied to patients with uncontrolled infections, other autoimmune diseases, pregnancy or lactation. Clinical symptoms, serum thyroxine and TRAb, thyroid ultrasound, and orbital computed tomography formed the basis for the diagnoses. PBMCs were isolated from about 10 ml of fresh peripheral blood by Ficoll-Paque density gradient centrifugation. Trizol reagent was used to extract total RNA, and RNA quality was then checked on an Agilent 2100 Bioanalyzer. The TCR beta CDR3 regions were amplified from the RNA transcripts. A first-round RT-PCR of the TCR CDR3 used the HTBI primer set with the Qiagen OneStep RT-PCR kit. Libraries were constructed in a second round of multiplex PCR, after which size selection and purification were performed. The libraries were sequenced on an Illumina HiSeq2000 using paired-end 100 bp reads. The authors' analysis ran thus. SOAPnuke was used to process the raw data, with reads discarded if the reads contained adapters or uncalled bases, had a mean Phred below 15, or lacked an exact constant-primer or identifier match. COPE v1.2.5 was used to merge the high-quality paired reads, and each unique nucleotide sequence was defined as a clonotype. Clonotypes were aligned to IMGT TRBV, TRBD and TRBJ reference segments using MiTCR v1.1. The analysis was restricted to V-J combinations with a frequency above 0.0001, which together covered just over 99% of the repertoires. A TCS score was defined as the ratio of F50 (clonal expansion) to E x V (chaos), with BLOSUM62-based TCRdist applied between CDR3 peptides within each V-J. Welch's t-statistics and random forest reduced 500 to 550 V-J features to around 14, which were used in a naive Bayes classifier (R e1071). In-frame beta chains were kept once TCRdb had trimmed the public reads at Q25 with fastp and called clones with MiXCR. Identical CDR3 proteins give one entry, which carries the most common genes and DNA. The V and J calls reflect TCRdb's pipeline rather than the authors' work. This sample lists about 510,000 distinct CDR3 sequences; approximately 15% were detected once. The ten top clones hold about 15% of the sample.

Sequenced: blood. This TCR was sampled from a middle-aged woman with Graves' hyperthyroidism.

The DNA sequence reads TGTGCCAGCAGTTTACTTCGGTCAGGGATTGAGCAGTACTTC. The translation is CASSLLRSGIEQYF. This sequence uses TRBV27 and TRBJ2-7; TRBD1 is perhaps the D gene, given 5 matching bases. The CDR3 goes from the cysteine to the phenylalanine over 14 residues. Only CDR3 DNA remains: 42 bases, in frame from the first base. The V and J ends are trimmed by 2 bases and 7 bases, leaving 15 bases between them. CDR1 and CDR2 are read off the germline V gene (reference sequence) as MNHEY and SMNVEV.